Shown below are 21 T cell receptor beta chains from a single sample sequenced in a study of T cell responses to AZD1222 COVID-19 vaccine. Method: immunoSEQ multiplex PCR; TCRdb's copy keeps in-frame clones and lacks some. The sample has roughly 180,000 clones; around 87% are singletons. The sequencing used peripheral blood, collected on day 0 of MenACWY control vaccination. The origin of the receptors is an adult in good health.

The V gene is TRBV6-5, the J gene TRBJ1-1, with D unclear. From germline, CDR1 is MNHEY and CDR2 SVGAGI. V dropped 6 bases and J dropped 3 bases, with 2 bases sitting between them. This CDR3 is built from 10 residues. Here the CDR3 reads CASRDTEAFF. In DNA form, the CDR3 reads TGTGCCAGCAGGGACACTGAAGCTTTCTTT.

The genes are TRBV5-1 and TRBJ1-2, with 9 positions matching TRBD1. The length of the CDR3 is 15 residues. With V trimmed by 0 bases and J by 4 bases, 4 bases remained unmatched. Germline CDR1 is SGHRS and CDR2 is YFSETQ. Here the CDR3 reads CASSLDGDRAYGYTF. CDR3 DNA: TGCGCCAGCAGCTTGGATGGGGACAGGGCCTATGGCTACACCTTC.

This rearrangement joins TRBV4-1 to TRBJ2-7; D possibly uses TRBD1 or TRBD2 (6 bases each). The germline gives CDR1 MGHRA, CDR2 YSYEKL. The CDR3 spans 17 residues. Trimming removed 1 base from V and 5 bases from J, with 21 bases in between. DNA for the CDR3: TGCGCCAGCAGCCAAGGGGCGGGACAAAACCCCCTGGACGAGCAGTACTTC. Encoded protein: CASSQGAGQNPLDEQYF.

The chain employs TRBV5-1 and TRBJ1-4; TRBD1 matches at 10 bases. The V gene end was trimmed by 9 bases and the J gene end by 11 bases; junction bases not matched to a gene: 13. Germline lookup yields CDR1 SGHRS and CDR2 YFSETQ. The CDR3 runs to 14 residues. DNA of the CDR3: TGCGCCACCCGGCGGGGGACAGGGGTAGAGAAACTGTTTTTT. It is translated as CATRRGTGVEKLFF.

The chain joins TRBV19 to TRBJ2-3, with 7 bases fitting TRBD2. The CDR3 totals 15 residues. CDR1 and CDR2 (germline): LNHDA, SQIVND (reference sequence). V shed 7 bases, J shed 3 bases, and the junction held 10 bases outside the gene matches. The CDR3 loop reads CASTSGGWGTDTQYF. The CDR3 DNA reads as TGTGCCAGTACCTCGGGGGGTTGGGGGACAGATACGCAGTATTTT.

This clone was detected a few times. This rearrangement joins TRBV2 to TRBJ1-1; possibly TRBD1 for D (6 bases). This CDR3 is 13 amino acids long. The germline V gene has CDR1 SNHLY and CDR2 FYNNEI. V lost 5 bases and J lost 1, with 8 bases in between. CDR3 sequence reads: CASSSQGNTEAFF. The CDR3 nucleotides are TGTGCCAGCAGTTCACAGGGGAACACTGAAGCTTTCTTT.

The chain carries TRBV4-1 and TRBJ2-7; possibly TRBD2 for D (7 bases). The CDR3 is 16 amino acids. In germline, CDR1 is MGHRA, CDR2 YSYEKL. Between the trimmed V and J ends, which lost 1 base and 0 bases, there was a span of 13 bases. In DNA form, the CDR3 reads TGCGCCAGCAGCCAAGCGGCCGGGGGGCCCTCCTACGAGCAGTACTTC. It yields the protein CASSQAAGGPSYEQYF.

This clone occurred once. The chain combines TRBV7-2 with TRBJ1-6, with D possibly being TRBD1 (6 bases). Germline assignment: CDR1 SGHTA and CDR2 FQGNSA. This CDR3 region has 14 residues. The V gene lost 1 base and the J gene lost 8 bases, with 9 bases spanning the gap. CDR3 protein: CASSLVGGDSPLHF. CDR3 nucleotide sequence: TGTGCCAGCAGCTTAGTTGGGGGCGATTCACCCCTCCACTTT.

The CDR3 DNA is TGCAGTGGCAGGGGTCAAGAGACCCAGTACTTC. This encodes CSGRGQETQYF. V gene TRBV20-1 combines with J gene TRBJ2-5; D possibly corresponds to TRBD1 (6 bases). V was shortened by 7 bases and J by 2 bases, with 8 bases between the two germline ends. In germline, CDR1 is DFQATT, CDR2 SNEGSKA (reference sequence). The CDR3 totals 11 residues.

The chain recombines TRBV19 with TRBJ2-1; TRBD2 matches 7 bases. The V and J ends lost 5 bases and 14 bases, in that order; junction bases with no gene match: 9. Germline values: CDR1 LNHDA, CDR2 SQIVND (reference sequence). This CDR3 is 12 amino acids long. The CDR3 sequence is CASSAGDYREFF. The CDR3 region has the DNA TGTGCCAGTAGTGCGGGGGACTATAGGGAGTTCTTC.

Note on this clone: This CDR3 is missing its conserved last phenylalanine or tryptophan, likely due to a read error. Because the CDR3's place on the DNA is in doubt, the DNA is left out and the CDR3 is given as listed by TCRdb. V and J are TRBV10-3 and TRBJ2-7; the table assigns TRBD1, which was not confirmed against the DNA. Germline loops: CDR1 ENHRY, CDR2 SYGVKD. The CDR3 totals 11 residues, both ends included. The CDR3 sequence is CAISDLLGPSR.

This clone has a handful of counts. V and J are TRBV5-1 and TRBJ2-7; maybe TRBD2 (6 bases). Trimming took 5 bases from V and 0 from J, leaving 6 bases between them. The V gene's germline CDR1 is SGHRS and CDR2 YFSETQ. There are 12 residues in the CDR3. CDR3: CASRGGSYEQYF. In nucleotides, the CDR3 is TGCGCCAGCAGGGGAGGCTCCTACGAGCAGTACTTC.

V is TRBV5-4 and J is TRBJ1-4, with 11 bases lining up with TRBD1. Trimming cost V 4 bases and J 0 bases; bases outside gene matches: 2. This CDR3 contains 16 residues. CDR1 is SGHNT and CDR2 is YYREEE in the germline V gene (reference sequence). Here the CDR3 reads CASSLGQGATNEKLFF. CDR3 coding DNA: TGTGCCAGCAGCCTGGGACAGGGGGCAACTAATGAAAAACTGTTTTTT.

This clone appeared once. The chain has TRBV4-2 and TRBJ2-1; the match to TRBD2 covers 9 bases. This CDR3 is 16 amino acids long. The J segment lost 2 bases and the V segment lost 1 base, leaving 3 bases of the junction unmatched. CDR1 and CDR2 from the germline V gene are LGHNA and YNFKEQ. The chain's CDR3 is CASSQVGGGAYNEQFF. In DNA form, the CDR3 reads TGTGCCAGCAGCCAAGTAGGCGGGGGGGCCTACAATGAGCAGTTCTTC.

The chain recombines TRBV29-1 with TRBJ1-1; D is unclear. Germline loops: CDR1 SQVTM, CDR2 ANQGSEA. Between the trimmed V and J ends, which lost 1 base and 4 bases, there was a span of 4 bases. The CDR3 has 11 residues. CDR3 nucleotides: TGCAGCGTTGAAGGCCGCACTGAAGCTTTCTTT. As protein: CSVEGRTEAFF.

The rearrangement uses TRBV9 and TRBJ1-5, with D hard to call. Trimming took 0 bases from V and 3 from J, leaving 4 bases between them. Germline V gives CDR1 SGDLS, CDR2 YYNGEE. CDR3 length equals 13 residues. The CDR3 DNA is TGTGCCAGCAGCGTAGGCAACAATCAGCCCCAGCATTTT. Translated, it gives CASSVGNNQPQHF.

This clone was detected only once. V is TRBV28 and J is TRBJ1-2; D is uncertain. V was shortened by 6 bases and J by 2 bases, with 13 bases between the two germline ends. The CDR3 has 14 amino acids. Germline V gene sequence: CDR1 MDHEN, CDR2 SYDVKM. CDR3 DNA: TGTGCCAGCAGCCCCAGTGCGACAAACTATGGCTACACCTTC. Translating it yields CASSPSATNYGYTF.

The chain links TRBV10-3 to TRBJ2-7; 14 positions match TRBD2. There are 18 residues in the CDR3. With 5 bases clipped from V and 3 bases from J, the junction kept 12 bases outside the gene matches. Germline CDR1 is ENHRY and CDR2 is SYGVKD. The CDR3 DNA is TGTGCCATCAGTAGACTAGCGGGAGGGCTTCCCCCCATCTACGAGCAGTACTTC. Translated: CAISRLAGGLPPIYEQYF.

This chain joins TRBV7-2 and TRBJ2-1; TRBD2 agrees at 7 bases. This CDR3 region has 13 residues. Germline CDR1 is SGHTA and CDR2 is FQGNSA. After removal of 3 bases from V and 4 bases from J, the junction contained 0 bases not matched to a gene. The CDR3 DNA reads TGTGCCAGCAGCTTTAGCGGGTACAATGAGCAGTTCTTC. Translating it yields CASSFSGYNEQFF.

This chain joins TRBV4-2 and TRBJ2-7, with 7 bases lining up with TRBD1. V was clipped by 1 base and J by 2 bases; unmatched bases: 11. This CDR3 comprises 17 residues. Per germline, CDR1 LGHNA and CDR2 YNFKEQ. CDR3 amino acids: CASSQASTQGPTYEQYF. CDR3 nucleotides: TGTGCCAGCAGCCAAGCTTCGACACAGGGGCCCACCTACGAGCAGTACTTC.

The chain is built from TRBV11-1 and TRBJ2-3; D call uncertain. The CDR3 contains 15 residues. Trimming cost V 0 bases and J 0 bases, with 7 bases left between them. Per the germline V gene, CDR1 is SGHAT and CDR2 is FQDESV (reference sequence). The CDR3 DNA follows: TGTGCCAGCAGCTTAGCTGAGACTAGCACAGATACGCAGTATTTT. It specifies CASSLAETSTDTQYF. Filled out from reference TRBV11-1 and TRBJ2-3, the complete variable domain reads EAEVAQSPRYKITEKSQAVAFWCDPISGHATLYWYRQILGQGPELLVQFQDESVVDDSQLPKDRFSAERLKGVDSTLKIQPAELGDSAMYLCASSLAETSTDTQYFGPGTRLTVL.